A selection of T cell receptor beta chains follows, all from one sample in a study of blood T cell repertoires in COVID-19. Profiling relied on immunoSEQ multiplex PCR, and the TCRdb table lists in-frame clones only, not all of them. The table records about 410,000 clones, around nine tenths of them present only once. Sequences were obtained from PBMCs or T cells enriched from blood (not recorded which). The receptors were gathered from a woman aged 25 to 39 who had recovered from COVID-19. CDR3s include the opening cysteine and the closing phenylalanine or tryptophan. A D gene is named only where the DNA matches it firmly. Clone size is stated in some rows and not others, as once, few, many or a class when expanded.

clone_size: NA; cdr3_length: 18; j_call: TRBJ1-1; v_call: TRBV19; d_call: TRBD1; cdr3_nt: TGTGCCAGTAGTAACCTCCCCGGTACAGGGGCCGCCGGGACTGAAGCTTTCTTT; cdr3_aa: CASSNLPGTGAAGTEAFF
clone_size: NA; cdr3_length: 13; j_call: TRBJ2-5; v_call: TRBV24-1; d_call: NA; cdr3_nt: TGTGCCACCAGTGACGCACGGGAGGAGACCCAGTACTTC; cdr3_aa: CATSDAREETQYF
clone_size: NA; cdr3_length: 13; j_call: TRBJ1-6; v_call: TRBV7-9; d_call: NA; cdr3_nt: TGTGCCAGCAGCTTATCTGATAATTCACCCCTCCACTTT; cdr3_aa: CASSLSDNSPLHF
clone_size: NA; cdr3_length: 16; j_call: TRBJ2-1; v_call: TRBV29-1; d_call: TRBD1; cdr3_nt: TGCAGCGTTTCCAGGACAGGTGATCTCTCCTACAATGAGCAGTTCTTC; cdr3_aa: CSVSRTGDLSYNEQFF
clone_size: NA; cdr3_length: 14; j_call: TRBJ2-7; v_call: TRBV10-2; d_call: TRBD1; cdr3_nt: TGCGCCAGCATAAGTGGACAGGGGGGTAACGAGCAGTACTTC; cdr3_aa: CASISGQGGNEQYF
clone_size: NA; cdr3_length: 15; j_call: TRBJ1-2; v_call: TRBV27; d_call: NA; cdr3_nt: TGTGCCAGCAGTTTATCCCGGCAGGGCAACTATGGCTACACCTTC; cdr3_aa: CASSLSRQGNYGYTF
clone_size: NA; cdr3_length: 15; j_call: TRBJ1-2; v_call: TRBV28; d_call: NA; cdr3_nt: TGTGCCAGCAGTTCGGGAGGGGGGACCCTCTATGGCTACACCTTC; cdr3_aa: CASSSGGGTLYGYTF
clone_size: once; cdr3_length: 15; j_call: TRBJ1-2; v_call: TRBV6-5; d_call: TRBD1; cdr3_nt: TGTGCCAGCAGTTATCTCGACAGGGGAGCTGATGGCTACACCTTC; cdr3_aa: CASSYLDRGADGYTF
clone_size: NA; cdr3_length: 11; j_call: TRBJ1-2; v_call: TRBV19; d_call: NA; cdr3_nt: TGTGCCAGTAGTCCAGGGCGCGGCTACACCTTC; cdr3_aa: CASSPGRGYTF
clone_size: NA; cdr3_length: 14; j_call: TRBJ2-7; v_call: TRBV11-2; d_call: NA; cdr3_nt: TGTGCCAGCAGCTTCGCCTCGGACAGATACGAGCAGTACTTC; cdr3_aa: CASSFASDRYEQYF
clone_size: once; cdr3_length: 13; j_call: TRBJ1-1; v_call: TRBV29-1; d_call: NA; cdr3_nt: TGCAGCGTTGAGGGCAGACTGAACACTGAAGCTTTCTTT; cdr3_aa: CSVEGRLNTEAFF
clone_size: NA; cdr3_length: 14; j_call: TRBJ1-1; v_call: TRBV19; d_call: NA; cdr3_nt: TGTGCCAGTAGTAGGACAGCGGGGGCCACTGAAGCTTTCTTT; cdr3_aa: CASSRTAGATEAFF
clone_size: few; cdr3_length: 14; j_call: TRBJ1-2; v_call: TRBV18; d_call: NA; cdr3_nt: TGTGCCAGCTCAGAACAGACGGCTAACTATGGCTACACCTTC; cdr3_aa: CASSEQTANYGYTF
clone_size: once; cdr3_length: 16; j_call: TRBJ2-2; v_call: TRBV5-1; d_call: TRBD1; cdr3_nt: TGCGCCAGCAACCAGGCCGACAGGGGGAACACCGGGGAGCTGTTTTTT; cdr3_aa: CASNQADRGNTGELFF
clone_size: NA; cdr3_length: 16; j_call: TRBJ2-3; v_call: TRBV4-1; d_call: TRBD1; cdr3_nt: TGCGCCAGCAGCCACGGACAGGGACAAAGGGCAGATACGCAGTATTTT; cdr3_aa: CASSHGQGQRADTQYF
clone_size: NA; cdr3_length: 13; j_call: TRBJ1-1; v_call: TRBV3-1/TRBV3-2; d_call: NA; cdr3_nt: TGTGCCAGCAGCCAAATAACCGGGTCCGAAGCTTTCTTT; cdr3_aa: CASSQITGSEAFF
clone_size: NA; cdr3_length: 12; j_call: TRBJ1-4; v_call: TRBV25-1; d_call: NA; cdr3_nt: TGTGCCAGCAGTCCAGGGAATGAAAAACTGTTTTTT; cdr3_aa: CASSPGNEKLFF
clone_size: few; cdr3_length: 15; j_call: TRBJ1-2; v_call: TRBV19; d_call: TRBD1; cdr3_nt: TGTGCCAGTTCGACCAACCGGGACAGTGACTATGGCTACACCTTC; cdr3_aa: CASSTNRDSDYGYTF
clone_size: NA; cdr3_length: 14; j_call: TRBJ1-1; v_call: TRBV4-1; d_call: NA; cdr3_nt: TGCGCCAGCAGCCACTCACAGGGTCTAGCTGAAGCTTTCTTT; cdr3_aa: CASSHSQGLAEAFF
clone_size: NA; cdr3_length: 15; j_call: TRBJ1-2; v_call: TRBV7-8; d_call: NA; cdr3_nt: TGTGCCAGCAGCCACGACGGCGGGTTCCCTTACGGCTACACCTTC; cdr3_aa: CASSHDGGFPYGYTF
clone_size: NA; cdr3_length: 13; j_call: TRBJ1-2; v_call: TRBV6-5; d_call: NA; cdr3_nt: TGTGCCAGCAAGGTGGTGGGAGGTTATGGCTACACCTTC; cdr3_aa: CASKVVGGYGYTF
clone_size: NA; cdr3_length: 17; j_call: TRBJ2-5; v_call: TRBV25-1; d_call: NA; cdr3_nt: TGTGCCAGCAGTGAGGAAGGACTTATCTACGGGCAAGAGACCCAGTACTTC; cdr3_aa: CASSEEGLIYGQETQYF
clone_size: once; cdr3_length: 15; j_call: TRBJ1-2; v_call: TRBV6-5; d_call: NA; cdr3_nt: TGTGCCAGCAGTTACGAGGCAACGGGGAACTATGGCTACACCTTC; cdr3_aa: CASSYEATGNYGYTF
clone_size: NA; cdr3_length: 16; j_call: TRBJ2-7; v_call: TRBV27; d_call: TRBD2; cdr3_nt: TGTGCCAGCTGGGAGGCAACCAGCGGGAGATTAAAGGGGCAGTACTTC; cdr3_aa: CASWEATSGRLKGQYF
clone_size: NA; cdr3_length: 13; j_call: TRBJ2-1; v_call: TRBV25-1; d_call: TRBD1; cdr3_nt: TGTGCCAGCAGTGCCGGGACAGACAATGAGCAGTTCTTC; cdr3_aa: CASSAGTDNEQFF
clone_size: once; cdr3_length: 14; j_call: TRBJ1-1; v_call: TRBV4-1; d_call: NA; cdr3_nt: TGCGCCAGCAGCCAATCCCCAAGACAGCCGGAAGCTTTCTTT; cdr3_aa: CASSQSPRQPEAFF
clone_size: NA; cdr3_length: 12; j_call: TRBJ1-4; v_call: TRBV29-1; d_call: NA; cdr3_nt: TGCAGCGTTATTACGAGAGAAGAAAAACTGTTTTTT; cdr3_aa: CSVITREEKLFF
clone_size: NA; cdr3_length: 17; j_call: TRBJ2-2; v_call: TRBV5-6; d_call: TRBD2; cdr3_nt: TGTGCCAGCTGCAATTGGACTAGCGGTACCCGAACCGGGGAGCTGTTTTTT; cdr3_aa: CASCNWTSGTRTGELFF